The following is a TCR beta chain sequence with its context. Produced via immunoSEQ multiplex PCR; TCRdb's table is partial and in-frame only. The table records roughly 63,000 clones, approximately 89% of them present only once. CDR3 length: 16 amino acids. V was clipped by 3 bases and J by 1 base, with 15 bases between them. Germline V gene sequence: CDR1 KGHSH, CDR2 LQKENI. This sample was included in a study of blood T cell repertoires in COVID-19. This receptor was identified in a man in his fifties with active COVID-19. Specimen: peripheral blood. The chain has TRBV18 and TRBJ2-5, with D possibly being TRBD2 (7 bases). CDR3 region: CASSPVRGGAQETQYF. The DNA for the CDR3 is TGTGCCAGCTCACCCGTTCGTGGGGGGGCCCAAGAGACCCAGTACTTC.